Following are 20 T cell receptor beta chains from one sample sequenced in a study of T cells in Graves' hyperthyroidism and ophthalmopathy. Amplified TCR beta CDR3 regions derived from RNA transcripts. During a first-round RT-PCR of the TCR CDR3, the HTBI primer set was used. TCRdb re-called the multiplex PCR reads with MiXCR, one entry per CDR3 protein. The table includes 380,000 or so distinct CDR3 sequences, under 20% detected once. The sample consisted of blood. The receptors were sampled from a woman aged 18-35 years with Graves' hyperthyroidism.

Many counts were recorded for this clonotype. The CDR3 DNA sequence: TGTGCCAGCAGTGACCCTTTTATGGGTTATGGCTACACCTTC. As protein: CASSDPFMGYGYTF. This rearrangement joins TRBV25-1 to TRBJ1-2, with D unresolved. V was trimmed by 3 bases and J by 5 bases, leaving 13 bases between them. The germline V gene has CDR1 MGHDK and CDR2 SYGVNS. This CDR3 comprises 14 residues.

This clonotype was seen many times. The J gene is TRBJ1-1, the V gene TRBV6-1, with D perhaps TRBD1 (5 bases). V lost 2 bases and J 5 bases, leaving 9 bases between the germline ends. The CDR3 has 13 amino acids. Germline V gene lookup returns CDR1 MNHNS and CDR2 SASEGT. CDR3 residues: CASSERGRTEAFF. In DNA, the CDR3 is TGTGCCAGCAGTGAAAGGGGTAGAACTGAAGCTTTCTTT.

This clonotype was found a few times. This rearrangement joins TRBV2 to TRBJ1-6; possibly TRBD1 for D (6 bases). The CDR3 is 14 residues long. Trimming took off 2 bases at V and 10 bases at J, with 12 bases between the two ends. Germline assignment: CDR1 SNHLY and CDR2 FYNNEI. CDR3 in amino acids: CASSESGVGSPLHF. The CDR3 DNA is TGTGCCAGCAGTGAATCAGGGGTCGGCTCACCCCTCCACTTT.

This clonotype came up a few times. The chain combines TRBV2 with TRBJ2-7; TRBD2 aligns across 10 bases. The ends lost 6 bases at V and 3 bases at J; junction bases unmatched: 5. The CDR3 contains 14 residues. The germline V gene has CDR1 SNHLY and CDR2 FYNNEI. Here the CDR3 DNA reads TGTGCCAGCAGCCCGGCTAGCGGGGGCTACGAGCAGTACTTC. Translating it yields CASSPASGGYEQYF.

This clonotype was picked up many times. The V call is TRBV11-1, the J call TRBJ1-2; a possible D gene is TRBD1 (5 bases). This CDR3 comprises 16 residues. V lost 6 bases to trimming and J lost 0 bases, with 17 bases between them. The V gene's germline CDR1 is SGHAT and CDR2 FQDESV (reference sequence). The CDR3, as DNA: TGTGCCAGCAGGCGAACCAGGGACTCGACTAACTATGGCTACACCTTC. Its protein product is CASRRTRDSTNYGYTF.

This clonotype was seen repeatedly, ten times or more. V usage is TRBV12-3 or TRBV12-4 and J usage is TRBJ1-1; D perhaps matches TRBD1 (6 bases). This CDR3 contains 16 residues. Trimming removed 5 bases at V and 3 bases at J, with 19 bases between. This CDR3 reads CASSPRRGGWDTEAFF. DNA of the CDR3: TGTGCCAGCAGTCCGAGAAGGGGGGGATGGGACACTGAAGCTTTCTTT.

This clonotype appeared many times. The chain is built from TRBV5-1 and TRBJ1-2; no clear D. The CDR3 loop spans 14 amino acids. Trimming cost V 3 bases and J 0 bases, with 9 bases left between them. The V gene's germline CDR1 is SGHRS and CDR2 YFSETQ. This chain's CDR3 is CASSSQVTNYGYTF. The CDR3 DNA is TGCGCCAGCAGCTCCCAGGTGACTAACTATGGCTACACCTTC.

This clonotype was counted only a few times. J is TRBJ1-1 and V is TRBV7-9; the D is unclear. In germline, CDR1 is SEHNR, CDR2 FQNEAQ (reference sequence). The CDR3 consists of 14 residues. The V and J ends lost 4 bases and 7 bases respectively, with 16 bases between them. CDR3 in DNA: TGTGCCAGCAGCTCCTCCCCCGGAGTAATTGAAGCTTTCTTT. Residues: CASSSSPGVIEAFF.

This clonotype was detected ten times or more. This chain links TRBV7-9 with TRBJ1-1; D perhaps matches TRBD1 (5 bases). Germline CDR1 is SEHNR and CDR2 is FQNEAQ (reference sequence). The V end lost 5 bases, the J end lost 4 bases, and 17 bases lay between the germline ends. The CDR3 is made up of 15 amino acids. In nucleotides, the CDR3 is TGTGCCAGCAGCCCCGATGGGCAGGGCGGCACTGAAGCTTTCTTT. Protein sequence: CASSPDGQGGTEAFF.

Concerning this clonotype: A much larger clone is a single base away; this may be a read error. The chain joins TRBV6-4 to TRBJ1-2; D unclear. CDR3 length equals 12 residues. Germline V gene sequence: CDR1 MRHNA, CDR2 SNTAGT. Trimming removed 3 bases at V and 0 bases at J, with 2 bases between. In nucleotides, the CDR3 is TGTGCCAGCAGTGATCCTAACTATGGCTACACCTTC. Protein sequence: CASSDPNYGYTF.

The chain has TRBV12-3 or TRBV12-4 and TRBJ1-5; no definite D call. The CDR3 totals 14 residues. V dropped 2 bases and J dropped 2 bases, with 7 bases sitting between them. The CDR3 reads CASSLFGGNQPQHF. CDR3 nucleotides: TGTGCCAGCAGTTTATTCGGGGGCAATCAGCCCCAGCATTTT.

This rearrangement joins TRBV9 to TRBJ2-7, with TRBD1 identical over 7 bases. The V segment lost 2 bases and the J segment 1 base; nucleotides outside the gene matches: 6. Germline V gene lookup returns CDR1 SGDLS and CDR2 YYNGEE. The CDR3 runs 15 residues. The CDR3 reads CASSVAGTASYEQYF. The CDR3 coding sequence is TGTGCCAGCAGCGTTGCCGGGACAGCTTCCTACGAGCAGTACTTC.

This clonotype was seen at least ten times. The gene calls are TRBV24-1 and TRBJ2-7, with D uncertain. Per the germline V gene, CDR1 is KGHDR and CDR2 is SFDVKD. Trimming cost V 6 bases and J 9 bases, with 17 bases left between them. The CDR3 spans 13 residues. This CDR3 reads CATSSLATKRQYF. The CDR3 nucleotides are TGTGCCACCAGTTCCCTGGCGACAAAAAGGCAGTACTTC.

The chain carries TRBV6-1 and TRBJ1-2; 11 nucleotides match TRBD1. V lost 6 bases and J lost 3; bases outside the gene matches: 9. Germline V gives CDR1 MNHNS, CDR2 SASEGT. The CDR3 contains 16 residues. Written as DNA, the CDR3 is TGTGCCAGCAGAGCCGGACAGGGGGCGACGGACTATGGCTACACCTTC. This sequence encodes CASRAGQGATDYGYTF.

Written as DNA, the CDR3 is TGTGCCAGCAGGTGGACAGGGGGTGGGAGCACTGAAGCTTTCTTT. Its protein product is CASRWTGGGSTEAFF. The gene calls are TRBV6-1 and TRBJ1-1; 10 nucleotides match TRBD1. CDR3 length: 15 residues. The germline V gene encodes CDR1 MNHNS and CDR2 SASEGT. The V and J ends lost 6 bases and 4 bases, in that order; junction bases with no gene match: 8.

Ten or more counts support this clonotype. The J gene is TRBJ2-7, the V gene TRBV6-5; 11 positions agree with TRBD2. Per germline, CDR1 MNHEY and CDR2 SVGAGI. CDR3 length equals 15 residues. Trimming at V came to 8 bases and at J to 7 bases, leaving 13 bases not matched to a gene. CDR3 sequence (DNA): TGTGCCAGCGGTACTAGCGGGGGCGAGGTGGGGGAGCAGTACTTC. Translating it yields CASGTSGGEVGEQYF.

This chain joins TRBV2 and TRBJ2-7; perhaps TRBD1 as D (6 bases). Trimming pared 4 bases from V and 2 bases from J, leaving 15 bases between. The CDR3 has 15 residues. Per the germline V gene, CDR1 is SNHLY and CDR2 is FYNNEI. CDR3 sequence reads: CASSARGHSTYEQYF. The CDR3 DNA reads TGTGCCAGCAGTGCGAGGGGACATAGCACCTACGAGCAGTACTTC. Looking up the rest from reference TRBV2 and TRBJ2-7 gives the full variable domain: EPEVTQTPSHQVTQMGQEVILRCVPISNHLYFYWYRQILGQKVEFLVSFYNNEISEKSEIFDDQFSVERPDGSNFTLKIRSTKLEDSAMYFCASSARGHSTYEQYFGPGTRLTVT.

This chain connects TRBV7-3 to TRBJ1-1, with D hard to call. This CDR3 has 16 residues. The V gene lost 0 bases and the J gene lost 0 bases, with 11 bases spanning the gap. Germline CDR1 and CDR2: SGHTA and FQGTGA. The CDR3 DNA is TGTGCCAGCAGCTTAACGGAGATTGGATTGAACACTGAAGCTTTCTTT. Translated, it gives CASSLTEIGLNTEAFF.

This clonotype was picked up many times. The chain uses TRBV6-1 and TRBJ1-1; tentatively, D is TRBD1 (5 bases). This CDR3 has 13 amino acids. CDR1 and CDR2 from the germline V gene are MNHNS and SASEGT. The ends were cut back, 3 bases at V and 5 bases at J, with 10 bases in the middle. This chain's CDR3 is CASSDRVETEAFF. CDR3 DNA sequence: TGTGCCAGCAGTGACAGGGTTGAGACTGAAGCTTTCTTT.

This clonotype has ten or more counts. J is TRBJ1-2 and V is TRBV6-2 or TRBV6-3; a weak D match, TRBD1 (5 bases). The CDR3 loop spans 14 amino acids. Trimming removed 6 bases at V and 7 bases at J, with 18 bases between. Germline V gives CDR1 MNHEY, CDR2 SVGEGT. This CDR3 is CASSSSTDSPGYTF. The CDR3 nucleotides are TGTGCCAGCAGCTCCTCCACCGACAGCCCTGGCTACACCTTC.